This T cell receptor (beta chain) was profiled in a study of neoadjuvant anti-PD-1 for oral cavity cancer. For the study at large: Patients without progression got a fourth dose around day 43. Study results and limitations: Higher pretreatment Treg/Th17 ratios tracked higher pretreatment blood clonality.

Most PBMC samples had 480 ng input DNA in six replicates. The protocol was immunoSEQ multiplex PCR, while the TCRdb copy is restricted to in-frame clones and leaves out a portion. The sample yields 11,000 to 15,000 clones, approximately 70% seen once. In the case of this clone: Its antigen is still unknown.

Between the trimmed V and J ends, which lost 3 bases and 4 bases, there was a span of 9 bases. From germline, CDR1 is SQVTM and CDR2 ANQGSEA. The CDR3 covers 12 residues. Time point noted: after neoadjuvant nivolumab, at surgical resection. PBMCs were not maintained or expanded in culture before analysis. Specimen: PBMCs, collected after nivolumab (anti-PD-1) treatment. The chain recombines TRBV29-1 with TRBJ1-1; possible D gene TRBD1, 6 bases. This clonotype was obtained from a person between 35 and 79 years old with oral cavity squamous cell carcinoma. As DNA, the CDR3 is TGCAGCGTTGATAGGGGGGGCACTGAAGCTTTCTTT. Amino acids: CSVDRGGTEAFF.